This is a list of T cell receptor beta chains from one sample in a study of response to subunit inactivated influenza vaccine. TCRdb re-called the RT-PCR reads with MiXCR, one entry per CDR3 protein. The data show a few hundred thousand distinct CDR3 sequences, 12% seen once. This sample comprised non-naive T cells sorted from PBMCs, obtained around two weeks before vaccination. Receptors originate from a man aged 45 to 65 who received an inactivated influenza vaccine. CDR3s include the opening cysteine and the closing phenylalanine or tryptophan. A D gene is named only where the DNA matches it firmly. Size tells how often a clone was seen (once, few, many) or the class of an expanded clone, and some rows leave it out.

cdr3_aa,cdr3_nt,clone_size,d_call,j_call,v_call
CSVVGQGRNQPQHF,TGCAGTGTGGTCGGGCAGGGAAGAAATCAGCCCCAGCATTTT,few,NA,TRBJ1-5,TRBV20-1
CASSLSSFSNQPQHF,TGTGCCAGCAGCTTATCCTCCTTTAGCAATCAGCCCCAGCATTTT,many,NA,TRBJ1-5,TRBV7-8
CSARGGKGGRTEAFF,TGCAGTGCTAGAGGAGGGAAGGGGGGAAGGACTGAAGCTTTCTTT,few,NA,TRBJ1-1,TRBV20-1
CASRDPFADGAFF,TGTGCCAGCAGAGACCCCTTCGCGGATGGAGCTTTCTTT,NA,NA,TRBJ1-1,TRBV6-1
CASSLYTLQQYF,TGTGCCAGCAGCTTATACACCCTCCAGCAGTACTTC,many,NA,TRBJ2-7,TRBV11-2
CASSQGLGRAEAFF,TGCGCCAGCAGCCAAGGTCTAGGCCGGGCTGAAGCTTTCTTT,few,NA,TRBJ1-1,TRBV4-1
CASSFLAGVGNEQFF,TGTGCCAGCAGCTTTCTAGCGGGAGTCGGGAATGAGCAGTTCTTC,many,TRBD2,TRBJ2-1,TRBV7-9
CASSQDFRTAANYGYTF,TGCGCCAGCAGCCAAGATTTCAGGACCGCGGCCAACTATGGCTACACCTTC,few,NA,TRBJ1-2,TRBV4-1
CSASGTPEGGYTF,TGCAGTGCTAGCGGGACACCGGAGGGTGGCTACACCTTC,few,NA,TRBJ1-2,TRBV20-1
CASSRGWGGSQPQHF,TGTGCCAGCAGCCGTGGGTGGGGGGGCAGTCAGCCCCAGCATTTT,many,NA,TRBJ1-5,TRBV12-3/TRBV12-4
CASSSTGSVQTQYF,TGTGCCAGCAGCTCGACAGGGTCGGTTCAGACCCAGTACTTC,many,TRBD1,TRBJ2-5,TRBV5-8
CAWSVLGNGYTF,TGTGCCTGGAGTGTACTAGGGAATGGCTACACCTTC,few,NA,TRBJ1-2,TRBV30